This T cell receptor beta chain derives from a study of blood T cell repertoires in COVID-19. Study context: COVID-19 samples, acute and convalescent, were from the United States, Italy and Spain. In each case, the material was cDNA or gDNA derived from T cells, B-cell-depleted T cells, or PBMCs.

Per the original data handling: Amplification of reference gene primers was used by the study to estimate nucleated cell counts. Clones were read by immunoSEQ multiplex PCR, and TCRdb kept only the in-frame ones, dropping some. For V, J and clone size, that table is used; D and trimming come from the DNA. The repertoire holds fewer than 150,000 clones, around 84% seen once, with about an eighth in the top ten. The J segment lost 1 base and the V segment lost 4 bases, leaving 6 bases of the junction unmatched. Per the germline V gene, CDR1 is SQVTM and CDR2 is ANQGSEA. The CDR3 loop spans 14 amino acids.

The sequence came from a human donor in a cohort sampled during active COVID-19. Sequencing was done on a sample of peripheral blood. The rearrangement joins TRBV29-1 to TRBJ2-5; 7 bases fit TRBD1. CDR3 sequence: CSVALGQIQETQYF. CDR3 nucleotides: TGCAGCGTTGCGTTGGGACAGATCCAAGAGACCCAGTACTTC. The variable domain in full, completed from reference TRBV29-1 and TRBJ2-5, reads SAVISQKPSRDICQRGTSLTIQCQVDSQVTMMFWYRQQPGQSLTLIATANQGSEATYESGFVIDKFPISRPNLTFSTLTVSNMSPEDSSIYLCSVALGQIQETQYFGPGTRLLVL.